A selection of T cell receptor beta chains follows, all from one sample in a study of T cells in Graves' hyperthyroidism and ophthalmopathy. TCRdb reprocessed the multiplex PCR reads via MiXCR and lists one record per CDR3 protein. Of hundreds of thousands of distinct CDR3 sequences in the sample, 14% to 15% were seen once. Sequenced input: blood. The source is a woman in her thirties or forties with Graves' ophthalmopathy. Both conserved end residues are part of each CDR3. The order of the fields is V gene, clone size, J gene, D gene, CDR3 protein, CDR3 DNA. D genes are given only for firm matches. Not all rows give a size; the values are once, few, many and, for expanded clones, a class.

V: TRBV12-3/TRBV12-4; size: many; J: TRBJ1-1; D: .; CDR3: CASAPGTEAFF; DNA: TGTGCCAGCGCCCCCGGGACTGAAGCTTTCTTT
V: TRBV20-1; size: .; J: TRBJ2-5; D: .; CDR3: CSAGNTVQETQYF; DNA: TGCAGTGCTGGAAACACGGTCCAAGAGACCCAGTACTTC
V: TRBV29-1; size: many; J: TRBJ2-7; D: .; CDR3: CSVLGSSYEQYF; DNA: TGCAGCGTCTTGGGGAGCTCCTACGAGCAGTACTTC
V: TRBV7-2; size: few; J: TRBJ2-4; D: TRBD2; CDR3: CASSLYGTSEGRNIQYF; DNA: TGTGCCAGCAGCTTATATGGGACTAGCGAGGGTAGAAACATTCAGTACTTC
V: TRBV5-1; size: few; J: TRBJ2-7; D: TRBD2; CDR3: CASSLVPSGSGAYEQYF; DNA: TGCGCCAGCAGCTTGGTACCTAGCGGGAGCGGGGCCTACGAGCAGTACTTC
V: TRBV30; size: many; J: TRBJ1-5; D: .; CDR3: CAWSKDSNQPQHF; DNA: TGTGCCTGGTCCAAGGATAGCAATCAGCCCCAGCATTTT
V: TRBV30; size: .; J: TRBJ1-2; D: TRBD1; CDR3: CAWSPGQFYGYTF; DNA: TGTGCCTGGAGTCCGGGACAGTTTTATGGCTACACCTTC
V: TRBV28; size: many; J: TRBJ2-5; D: .; CDR3: CASSLGVLETQYF; DNA: TGTGCCAGCAGTTTGGGGGTTTTGGAGACCCAGTACTTC
V: TRBV7-2; size: many; J: TRBJ1-2; D: .; CDR3: CASSLVTDGSYGYTF; DNA: TGTGCCAGCAGCTTAGTCACGGACGGATCCTATGGCTACACCTTC
V: TRBV30; size: .; J: TRBJ1-5; D: .; CDR3: CAWSGGQCQPQHF; DNA: TGTGCCTGGAGTGGGGGCCAGTGTCAGCCCCAGCATTTT
V: TRBV11-3; size: many; J: TRBJ2-5; D: .; CDR3: CASSLSGTGRVAQYF; DNA: TGTGCCAGCAGCTTAAGCGGGACAGGCCGCGTGGCCCAGTACTTC
V: TRBV15; size: .; J: TRBJ2-7; D: .; CDR3: CATSSPKKNRSYEQYF; DNA: TGTGCCACCAGCAGCCCCAAGAAGAACAGGTCCTACGAGCAGTACTTC
V: TRBV6-1; size: many; J: TRBJ1-1; D: .; CDR3: CASSVSRMNTEAFF; DNA: TGTGCCAGCAGTGTTAGTAGGATGAACACTGAAGCTTTCTTT
V: TRBV7-2; size: .; J: TRBJ2-3; D: .; CDR3: CASSTTGTDTQYF; DNA: TGTGCCAGCAGCACTACTGGCACAGATACGCAGTATTTT
V: TRBV28; size: many; J: TRBJ1-5; D: .; CDR3: CASRGMNQPQHF; DNA: TGTGCCAGCAGAGGGATGAATCAGCCCCAGCATTTT
V: TRBV12-3/TRBV12-4; size: many; J: TRBJ2-5; D: TRBD1; CDR3: CASSPMGQYQETQYF; DNA: TGTGCCAGCAGTCCAATGGGACAGTACCAAGAGACCCAGTACTTC
V: TRBV4-3; size: many; J: TRBJ1-5; D: .; CDR3: CASSQDWSAGQPQHF; DNA: TGCGCCAGCAGCCAAGATTGGAGTGCCGGTCAGCCCCAGCATTTT
V: TRBV20-1; size: .; J: TRBJ2-5; D: TRBD2; CDR3: CSARLAGARYQETQYF; DNA: TGCAGTGCTAGACTAGCGGGAGCCCGGTACCAAGAGACCCAGTACTTC
V: TRBV5-1; size: many; J: TRBJ1-1; D: .; CDR3: CASALRGNTEAFF; DNA: TGCGCCAGCGCCCTGAGGGGTAACACTGAAGCTTTCTTT
V: TRBV12-3/TRBV12-4; size: many; J: TRBJ2-7; D: TRBD2; CDR3: CASSSLTSVYEQYF; DNA: TGTGCCAGCAGTTCCCTCACTAGCGTGTACGAGCAGTACTTC
V: TRBV19; size: many; J: TRBJ2-4; D: TRBD1; CDR3: CASSRTGGSFSAKNIQYF; DNA: TGTGCCAGTAGTCGGACAGGGGGTTCCTTTTCAGCCAAAAACATTCAGTACTTC
V: TRBV28; size: many; J: TRBJ2-7; D: .; CDR3: CASGGGGTRYEQYF; DNA: TGTGCCAGCGGTGGAGGAGGCACTCGCTACGAGCAGTACTTC
V: TRBV6-2/TRBV6-3; size: .; J: TRBJ1-2; D: TRBD1; CDR3: CASSYAEGAGGYTF; DNA: TGTGCCAGCAGTTACGCGGAGGGGGCCGGGGGCTACACCTTC
V: TRBV9; size: many; J: TRBJ2-2; D: TRBD1; CDR3: CASSVATGQGGTGELFF; DNA: TGTGCCAGCAGCGTAGCTACGGGACAGGGAGGGACCGGGGAGCTGTTTTTT
V: TRBV2; size: .; J: TRBJ1-1; D: TRBD1; CDR3: CASRKRDRGLLYDPNTEALF; DNA: TGTGCCAGCAGGAAACGGGACAGGGGGCTCCTCTACGACCCGAACACTGAAGCTCTCTTT
V: TRBV28; size: many; J: TRBJ1-5; D: TRBD1; CDR3: CASSTGGVNQPQHF; DNA: TGTGCCAGCAGTACAGGGGGCGTCAATCAGCCCCAGCATTTT
V: TRBV28; size: .; J: TRBJ1-2; D: .; CDR3: CASSLYWGWGNGYTF; DNA: TGTGCCAGCAGTTTGTATTGGGGGTGGGGGAATGGCTACACCTTC
V: TRBV20-1; size: many; J: TRBJ2-5; D: .; CDR3: CSAPHGETQYF; DNA: TGCAGTGCTCCCCACGGTGAGACCCAGTACTTC
V: TRBV25-1; size: few; J: TRBJ2-7; D: .; CDR3: CASSASVGAPGYF; DNA: TGTGCCAGCAGCGCCTCGGTGGGGGCACCGGGATACTTC
V: TRBV30; size: many; J: TRBJ1-3; D: .; CDR3: CAWSGSSGNTIYF; DNA: TGTGCCTGGAGTGGGAGCTCTGGAAACACCATATATTTT
V: TRBV4-1; size: many; J: TRBJ2-5; D: TRBD1; CDR3: CASSPQGDGGETQYF; DNA: TGCGCCAGCAGCCCCCAGGGGGACGGTGGAGAGACCCAGTACTTC
V: TRBV6-1; size: .; J: TRBJ1-6; D: .; CDR3: CASRETGSYLHF; DNA: TGTGCCAGCAGAGAGACAGGTTCTTATCTCCACTTT
V: TRBV30; size: .; J: TRBJ2-5; D: TRBD2; CDR3: CAWSMTSVETQYF; DNA: TGTGCCTGGAGTATGACTAGCGTCGAGACCCAGTACTTC
V: TRBV7-2; size: many; J: TRBJ2-7; D: .; CDR3: CASSSRAKTYEQYF; DNA: TGTGCCAGCAGCTCAAGGGCCAAAACCTACGAGCAGTACTTC
V: TRBV4-1; size: many; J: TRBJ2-6; D: .; CDR3: CASSQDESGANVLTF; DNA: TGCGCCAGCAGCCAAGACGAGTCTGGGGCCAACGTCCTGACTTTC
V: TRBV6-1; size: .; J: TRBJ2-5; D: .; CDR3: CASSPTGLGGPETQYF; DNA: TGTGCCAGCAGCCCTACGGGTTTAGGGGGGCCAGAGACCCAGTACTTC
V: TRBV19; size: .; J: TRBJ2-7; D: TRBD2; CDR3: CASSPSGTSGSEQYF; DNA: TGTGCCAGTAGTCCGTCCGGGACTAGCGGGAGCGAGCAGTACTTC
V: TRBV20-1; size: few; J: TRBJ2-3; D: .; CDR3: CSARDPGRGLTDTQYF; DNA: TGCAGTGCTAGAGATCCCGGCAGGGGTTTAACAGATACGCAGTATTTT